The table lists the clone carrying this T cell receptor (beta chain) with many counts. Its antigen remains unidentified. These data originate in a study of response to subunit inactivated influenza vaccine. Germline values: CDR1 SSHAT, CDR2 FNYEAQ (reference sequence). Trimming left V 1 base short and J 3 bases short, with 8 bases between. The length of the CDR3 is 14 residues. Findings and limits, study-wide: There was a suggestion from the authors that each seasonal influenza vaccination recruits few new T cells.

One entry per CDR3 protein results from TCRdb running MiXCR on the RT-PCR reads. This table has about 570,000 distinct CDR3 sequences, about an eighth appearing once. This TCR was recovered from a man aged 50-60 years who received an inactivated influenza vaccine. Sequencing used PBMCs from blood, obtained on the day of vaccination. The gene calls are TRBV7-7 and TRBJ2-3; D is unresolved. This chain's CDR3 is CASSLGSKTDTQYF. CDR3 sequence (DNA): TGTGCCAGCAGCTTAGGCAGCAAAACAGATACGCAGTATTTT.